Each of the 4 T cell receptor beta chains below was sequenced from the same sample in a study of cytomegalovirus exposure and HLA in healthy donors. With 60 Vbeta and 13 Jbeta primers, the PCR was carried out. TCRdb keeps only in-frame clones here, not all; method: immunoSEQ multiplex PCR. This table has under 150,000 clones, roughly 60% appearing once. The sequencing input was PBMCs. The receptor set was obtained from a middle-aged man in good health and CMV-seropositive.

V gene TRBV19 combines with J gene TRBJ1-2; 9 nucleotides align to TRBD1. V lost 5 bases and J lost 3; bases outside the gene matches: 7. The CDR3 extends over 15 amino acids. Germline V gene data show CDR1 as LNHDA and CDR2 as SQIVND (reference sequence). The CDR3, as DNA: TGTGCCAGTAGTTACGGGACAGGGATAGACTATGGCTACACCTTC. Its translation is CASSYGTGIDYGYTF.

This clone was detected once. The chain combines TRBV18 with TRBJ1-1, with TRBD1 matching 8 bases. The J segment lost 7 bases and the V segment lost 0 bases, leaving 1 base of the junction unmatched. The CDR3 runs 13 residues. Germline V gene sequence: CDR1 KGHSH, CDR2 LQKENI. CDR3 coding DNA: TGTGCCAGCTCACCACCGGGACAGGTTGAAGCTTTCTTT. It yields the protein CASSPPGQVEAFF.

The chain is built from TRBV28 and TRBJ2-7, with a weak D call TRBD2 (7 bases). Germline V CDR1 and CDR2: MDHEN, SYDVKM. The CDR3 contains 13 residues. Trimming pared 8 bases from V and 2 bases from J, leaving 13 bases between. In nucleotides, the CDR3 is TGTGCCAGCGGGAGGGGGACACCCTACGAGCAGTACTTC. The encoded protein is CASGRGTPYEQYF.

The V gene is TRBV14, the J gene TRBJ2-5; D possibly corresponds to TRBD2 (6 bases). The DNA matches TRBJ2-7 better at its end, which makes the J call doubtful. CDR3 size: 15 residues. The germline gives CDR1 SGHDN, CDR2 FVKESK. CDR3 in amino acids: CASSQSAGTHYEQYF. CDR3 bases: TGTGCCAGCAGCCAATCTGCGGGGACCCACTACGAGCAGTACTTC.